This is a list of T cell receptor beta chains from one sample in a study of T cells in Graves' hyperthyroidism and ophthalmopathy. TCRdb reanalysed the multiplex PCR reads using MiXCR and keeps one entry per CDR3 protein. The sample has approximately 260,000 distinct CDR3 sequences, around 15% seen once; the top ten hold roughly 30%. Source material: blood. The receptors derive from a woman between 50 and 59 years old with Graves' hyperthyroidism that later progressed to Graves' ophthalmopathy. Both conserved end residues are part of each CDR3. A D gene is named only where the DNA matches it firmly. Clone size appears in some rows only: once, few, many, or a class for an expanded clone.

j_call | clone_size | d_call | v_call | cdr3_aa | cdr3_nt
TRBJ2-1 | many | TRBD1 | TRBV5-6 | CASSLYGTGVDEQFF | TGTGCCAGCAGCTTGTACGGGACAGGCGTGGATGAGCAGTTCTTC
TRBJ1-5 | many | - | TRBV27 | CASSLGPWGNQPQHF | TGTGCCAGCAGTTTAGGACCGTGGGGCAATCAGCCCCAGCATTTT
TRBJ1-1 | many | TRBD1 | TRBV11-2 | CASSSGQGLNTEAFF | TGTGCCAGCAGCTCAGGACAGGGATTGAACACTGAAGCTTTCTTT
TRBJ1-4 | many | - | TRBV18 | CASSPRRATNEKLFF | TGTGCCAGCTCACCTCGGCGAGCAACTAATGAAAAACTGTTTTTT
TRBJ2-3 | many | TRBD2 | TRBV28 | CASSLSGTPTDTQYF | TGTGCCAGCAGTCTGAGCGGGACCCCCACAGATACGCAGTATTTT
TRBJ2-1 | many | - | TRBV7-9 | CASSLQGLLSYNEQFF | TGTGCCAGCAGCTTACAGGGGCTGCTATCCTACAATGAGCAGTTCTTC
TRBJ1-2 | - | TRBD1 | TRBV5-4 | CASSLLGQGTVGYTF | TGTGCCAGCAGCTTGTTAGGACAGGGGACGGTCGGCTACACCTTC
TRBJ2-7 | many | - | TRBV6-1 | CASSEFPSGSYEQYF | TGTGCCAGCAGTGAATTTCCCTCGGGCTCCTACGAGCAGTACTTC
TRBJ1-1 | - | - | TRBV27 | CASSSRWDTEAFF | TGTGCCAGCAGTTCCCGGTGGGACACTGAAGCTTTCTTT
TRBJ1-2 | many | - | TRBV11-2 | CASSLEPGSGYTF | TGTGCCAGCAGCTTAGAGCCAGGGAGCGGCTACACCTTC
TRBJ2-1 | many | - | TRBV30 | CAWSLVRTVDEQFF | TGTGCCTGGAGTTTAGTAAGAACGGTAGATGAGCAGTTCTTC
TRBJ1-5 | - | - | TRBV20-1 | CSARDEGQGGQSQHF | TGCAGTGCTAGAGATGAGGGCCAGGGAGGTCAGTCCCAGCATTTT
TRBJ2-3 | - | - | TRBV6-1 | CASSEKDTSTDTQYF | TGTGCCAGCAGTGAAAAAGACACTAGCACAGATACGCAGTATTTT
TRBJ2-7 | - | - | TRBV5-6 | CASRRLRSSYEQYF | TGTGCCAGTCGCCGGTTGAGGAGCTCCTACGAGCAGTACTTC
TRBJ1-4 | - | TRBD1 | TRBV20-1 | CSARQDRSEKLFF | TGCAGTGCTAGACAGGACAGGTCCGAAAAACTGTTTTTT
TRBJ2-1 | many | - | TRBV7-9 | CASSSYGGNEQFF | TGTGCCAGCAGTTCTTACGGGGGCAATGAGCAGTTCTTC
TRBJ2-1 | many | - | TRBV5-1 | CASSLVGDLYNEQFF | TGCGCCAGCAGCTTGGTAGGTGACCTTTACAATGAGCAGTTCTTC
TRBJ2-3 | many | - | TRBV12-3/TRBV12-4 | CASSSRYQFTDTQYF | TGTGCCAGCAGTTCACGGTACCAATTCACAGATACGCAGTATTTT
TRBJ2-2 | many | TRBD2 | TRBV18 | CASSPLAGETGELFF | TGTGCCAGCTCACCACTAGCGGGAGAGACCGGGGAGCTGTTTTTT
TRBJ2-1 | many | TRBD2 | TRBV12-3/TRBV12-4 | CASSPLAGGPNEQFF | TGTGCCAGCAGCCCCTTGGCGGGAGGGCCGAATGAGCAGTTCTTC
TRBJ2-5 | many | - | TRBV18 | CASSSPGRTLETQYF | TGTGCCAGCTCATCCCCGGGACGGACTTTGGAGACCCAGTACTTC
TRBJ2-7 | many | TRBD2 | TRBV18 | CASSRFSGREEQYF | TGTGCCAGCTCACGCTTTAGCGGGAGAGAAGAGCAGTACTTC
TRBJ2-1 | many | - | TRBV3-1 | CASSHRLGGPNEQFF | TGTGCCAGCAGCCACCGACTAGGGGGCCCCAATGAGCAGTTCTTC
TRBJ1-5 | many | - | TRBV2 | CASSEGGANQPQHF | TGTGCCAGCAGTGAAGGGGGGGCTAATCAGCCCCAGCATTTT
TRBJ1-5 | many | - | TRBV2 | CASRLEYNSNQPQHF | TGTGCCAGCAGATTAGAGTACAATAGCAATCAGCCCCAGCATTTT
TRBJ2-1 | - | - | TRBV4-1 | CASSQVGWDEQFF | TGCGCCAGCAGCCAAGTCGGCTGGGATGAGCAGTTCTTC
TRBJ1-1 | many | TRBD1 | TRBV28 | CASSLQGAYTEAFF | TGTGCCAGCAGTTTACAGGGGGCGTACACTGAAGCTTTCTTT
TRBJ1-5 | - | - | TRBV5-8 | CASSLGRGNQPQHF | TGTGCCAGCAGTTTGGGACGGGGCAATCAGCCCCAGCATTTT
TRBJ2-5 | many | TRBD2 | TRBV3-1 | CASSQREQETQYF | TGTGCCAGCAGCCAGCGGGAGCAAGAGACCCAGTACTTC
TRBJ2-1 | many | - | TRBV20-1 | CSARGDNHYNEQFF | TGCAGTGCTAGAGGGGACAACCACTACAATGAGCAGTTCTTC
TRBJ1-5 | few | - | TRBV6-1 | CASKGGSQPQHF | TGTGCCAGCAAGGGAGGGAGCCAGCCCCAGCATTTT
TRBJ1-2 | many | TRBD1 | TRBV27 | CASSKKTGIYTF | TGTGCCAGCAGTAAAAAGACAGGGATTTACACCTTC
TRBJ2-4 | many | - | TRBV6-1 | CASSGPGRNIQYF | TGTGCCAGCAGTGGCCCGGGGAGAAACATTCAGTACTTC
TRBJ2-4 | many | - | TRBV20-1 | CSARDYRRGNIQYF | TGCAGTGCTAGAGATTATCGCAGGGGAAACATTCAGTACTTC
TRBJ1-5 | many | - | TRBV6-4 | CASSDSLGPLQGSSNQPQHF | TGTGCCAGCAGTGACTCGTTGGGCCCCTTGCAGGGGTCAAGCAATCAGCCCCAGCATTTT